Listed below are T cell receptor beta chains from one sample, sequenced in a study of blood T cell repertoires in COVID-19. Profiled with immunoSEQ multiplex PCR; TCRdb holds only in-frame clones, not every one. The sample has some 28,000 clones, about 85% seen once; the top ten hold approximately 9%. Sequencing was carried out using peripheral blood. The origin of the receptors is a human donor in a cohort sampled during active COVID-19. The CDR3 runs from the conserved cysteine through the conserved F or W. D genes are given only for firm matches. Only some rows state a clone size, as once, few, many or a class for expanded clones.

V: TRBV10-2
size: .
D: TRBD2
J: TRBJ2-7
CDR3: CASSESSWGAGVDEQYF
DNA: TGCGCCAGCAGTGAGTCGAGTTGGGGAGCGGGAGTGGACGAGCAGTACTTC

V: TRBV5-1
size: .
D: TRBD2
J: TRBJ2-7
CDR3: CASSLVLAGGNEQYF
DNA: TGCGCCAGCAGCTTGGTTCTAGCGGGGGGCAACGAGCAGTACTTC

V: TRBV18
size: once
D: TRBD1
J: TRBJ2-1
CDR3: CASSPYQGANNEQFF
DNA: TGTGCCAGCTCACCATACCAGGGGGCAAACAATGAGCAGTTCTTC

V: TRBV27
size: .
D: .
J: TRBJ2-1
CDR3: CASSLELTRSHYNEQFF
DNA: TGTGCCAGCAGTTTGGAGCTCACTAGGTCCCACTACAATGAGCAGTTCTTC

V: TRBV19
size: .
D: .
J: TRBJ2-7
CDR3: CASSGGGWYEQYF
DNA: TGTGCCAGTAGTGGCGGGGGCTGGTACGAGCAGTACTTC

V: TRBV5-1
size: .
D: TRBD2
J: TRBJ2-2
CDR3: CASSPLAGVNTGELFF
DNA: TGCGCCAGCAGCCCGCTAGCGGGAGTCAACACCGGGGAGCTGTTTTTT

V: TRBV7-2
size: .
D: TRBD2
J: TRBJ2-1
CDR3: CASSLRTSGHNEQFF
DNA: TGTGCCAGCAGCTTACGGACTAGCGGGCACAATGAGCAGTTCTTC

V: TRBV6-5
size: .
D: TRBD2
J: TRBJ2-3
CDR3: CASKERGFTDTQYF
DNA: TGTGCCAGCAAAGAGCGGGGTTTCACAGATACGCAGTATTTT

V: TRBV19
size: .
D: .
J: TRBJ1-2
CDR3: CASSIYPRSNYGYTF
DNA: TGTGCCAGTAGTATTTACCCTAGGAGTAACTATGGCTACACCTTC

V: TRBV27
size: .
D: .
J: TRBJ1-4
CDR3: CASSIWDGGNEKLFF
DNA: TGTGCCAGCAGTATTTGGGACGGAGGGAATGAAAAACTGTTTTTT

V: TRBV7-9
size: .
D: .
J: TRBJ2-3
CDR3: CASSSTGPTGGTDTQYF
DNA: TGTGCCAGCAGCTCTACGGGACCCACGGGGGGCACAGATACGCAGTATTTT

V: TRBV15
size: .
D: .
J: TRBJ2-7
CDR3: CATSREAEGYEQYF
DNA: TGTGCCACCAGCAGAGAAGCGGAGGGGTACGAGCAGTACTTC

V: TRBV28
size: .
D: TRBD1
J: TRBJ2-3
CDR3: CASRISGGDDTQYF
DNA: TGTGCCAGCAGAATCTCAGGGGGTGACGATACGCAGTATTTT

V: TRBV19
size: once
D: TRBD1
J: TRBJ1-4
CDR3: CASSIQGVQEKLFF
DNA: TGTGCCAGTAGTATACAGGGGGTCCAAGAAAAACTGTTTTTT

V: TRBV2
size: .
D: .
J: TRBJ1-4
CDR3: CASSVEGQEKLFF
DNA: TGTGCCAGCAGTGTGGAGGGCCAGGAAAAACTGTTTTTT

V: TRBV5-1
size: .
D: TRBD1
J: TRBJ1-1
CDR3: CASSLKEQGMGTEAFF
DNA: TGCGCCAGCAGCCTAAAAGAACAGGGGATGGGGACTGAAGCTTTCTTT

V: TRBV6-7
size: .
D: .
J: TRBJ2-2
CDR3: CARVPGGYAGELFF
DNA: TGTGCCAGAGTTCCAGGGGGGTATGCCGGGGAGCTGTTTTTT

V: TRBV3-1/TRBV3-2
size: .
D: TRBD1
J: TRBJ2-7
CDR3: CASSQVTGGPYEQYF
DNA: TGTGCCAGCAGCCAGGTAACAGGGGGCCCCTACGAGCAGTACTTC

V: TRBV19
size: once
D: .
J: TRBJ2-7
CDR3: CASSITSEISYEQYF
DNA: TGTGCCAGTAGTATCACCAGCGAAATCTCCTACGAGCAGTACTTC